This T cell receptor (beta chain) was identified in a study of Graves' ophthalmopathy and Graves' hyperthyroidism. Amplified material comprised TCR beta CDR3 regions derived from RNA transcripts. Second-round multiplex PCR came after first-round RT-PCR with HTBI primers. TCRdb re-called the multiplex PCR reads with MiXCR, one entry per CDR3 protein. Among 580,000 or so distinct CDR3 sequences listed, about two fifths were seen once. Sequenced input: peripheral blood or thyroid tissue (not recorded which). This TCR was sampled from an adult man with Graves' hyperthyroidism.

This chain's CDR3 is CASRGGVDNEQFF. CDR3 DNA: TGTGCCAGCAGGGGGGGGGTCGACAATGAGCAGTTCTTT. This chain connects TRBV7-8 to TRBJ1-1; TRBD1 is a possible D gene (5 bases). This CDR3 comprises 13 residues. V gave up 6 bases and J gave up 14 bases, with 22 bases separating them. CDR1 and CDR2 from the germline V gene are SGHVS and FQNEAQ.